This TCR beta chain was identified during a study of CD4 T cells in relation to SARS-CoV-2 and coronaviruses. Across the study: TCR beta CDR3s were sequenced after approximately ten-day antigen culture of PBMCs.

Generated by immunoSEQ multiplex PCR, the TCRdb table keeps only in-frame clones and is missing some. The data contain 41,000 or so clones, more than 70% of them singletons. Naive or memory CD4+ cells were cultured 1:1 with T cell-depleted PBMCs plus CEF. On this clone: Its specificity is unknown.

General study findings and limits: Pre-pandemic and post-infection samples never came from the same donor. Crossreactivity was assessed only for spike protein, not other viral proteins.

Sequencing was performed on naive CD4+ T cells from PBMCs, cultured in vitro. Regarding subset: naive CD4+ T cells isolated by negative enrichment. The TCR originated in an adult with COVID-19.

CDR3 in amino acids: CASSFQGTLRYNEQFF. Here the CDR3 DNA reads TGCGCCAGCAGCTTCCAGGGGACTCTCCGGTACAATGAGCAGTTCTTC. The chain joins TRBV5-1 to TRBJ2-1; D tentatively reads TRBD1 or TRBD2 (6 bases each). CDR1 is SGHRS, CDR2 YFSETQ, per germline. The CDR3 length is 16 residues. Trimming left V 2 bases short and J 4 bases short, with 16 bases between.